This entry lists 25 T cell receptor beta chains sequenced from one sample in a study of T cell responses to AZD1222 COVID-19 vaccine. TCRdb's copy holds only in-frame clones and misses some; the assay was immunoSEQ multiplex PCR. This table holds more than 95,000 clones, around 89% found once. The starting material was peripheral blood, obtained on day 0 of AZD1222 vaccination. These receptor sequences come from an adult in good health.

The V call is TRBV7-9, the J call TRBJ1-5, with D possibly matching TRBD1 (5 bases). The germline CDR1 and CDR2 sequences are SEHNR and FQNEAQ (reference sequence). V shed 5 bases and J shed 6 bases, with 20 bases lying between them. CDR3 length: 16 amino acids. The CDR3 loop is CASSGSRDPNIQPQHF. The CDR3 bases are TGTGCCAGCAGCGGATCCCGGGACCCAAACATTCAGCCCCAGCATTTT.

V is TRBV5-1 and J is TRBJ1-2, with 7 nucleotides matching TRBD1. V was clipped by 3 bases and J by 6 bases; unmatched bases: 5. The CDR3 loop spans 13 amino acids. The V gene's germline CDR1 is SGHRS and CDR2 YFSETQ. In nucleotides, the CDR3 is TGCGCCAGCAGCTACCAAACAGGGGATGGCTACACCTTC. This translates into CASSYQTGDGYTF.

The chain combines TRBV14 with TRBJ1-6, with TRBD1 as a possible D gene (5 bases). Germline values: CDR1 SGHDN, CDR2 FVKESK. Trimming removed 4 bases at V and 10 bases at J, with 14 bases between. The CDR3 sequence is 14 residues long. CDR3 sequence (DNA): TGTGCCAGCAGCCTCACCTTGCAGGGATCACCCCTCCACTTT. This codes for CASSLTLQGSPLHF.

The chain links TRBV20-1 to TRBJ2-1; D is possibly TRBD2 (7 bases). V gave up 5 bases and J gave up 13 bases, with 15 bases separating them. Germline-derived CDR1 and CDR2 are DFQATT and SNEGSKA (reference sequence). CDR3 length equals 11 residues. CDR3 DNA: TGCAGTGCTGGGAGGGGGGAGGAACAGTTCTTC. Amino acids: CSAGRGEEQFF.

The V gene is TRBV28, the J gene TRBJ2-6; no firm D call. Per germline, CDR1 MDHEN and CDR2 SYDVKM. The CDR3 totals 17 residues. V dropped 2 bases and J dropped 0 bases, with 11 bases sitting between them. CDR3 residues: CASSLTRPISGANVLTF. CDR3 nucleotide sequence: TGTGCCAGCAGTTTAACAAGGCCCATCTCTGGGGCCAACGTCCTGACTTTC.

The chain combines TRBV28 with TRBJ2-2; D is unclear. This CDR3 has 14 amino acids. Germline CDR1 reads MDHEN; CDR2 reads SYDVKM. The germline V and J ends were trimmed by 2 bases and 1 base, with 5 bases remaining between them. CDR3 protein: CASSLGLNTGELFF. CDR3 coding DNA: TGTGCCAGCAGTTTAGGGTTGAACACCGGGGAGCTGTTTTTT.

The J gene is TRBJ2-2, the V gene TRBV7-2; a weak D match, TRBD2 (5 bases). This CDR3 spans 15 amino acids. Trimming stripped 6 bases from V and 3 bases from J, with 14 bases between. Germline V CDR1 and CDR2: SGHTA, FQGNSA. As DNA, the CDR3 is TGTGCCAGCAGGCTACAGCGGCTGGACACCGGGGAGCTGTTTTTT. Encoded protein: CASRLQRLDTGELFF.

CDR3 sequence: CASSQGQGSGTGELFF. CDR3 sequence (DNA): TGCGCCAGCAGCCAGGGACAGGGGTCGGGGACCGGGGAGCTGTTTTTT. The gene calls are TRBV4-1 and TRBJ2-2; 10 positions match TRBD1. There are 16 residues in the CDR3. Germline V gene lookup returns CDR1 MGHRA and CDR2 YSYEKL. V shed 3 bases, J shed 5 bases, and the junction held 6 bases outside the gene matches.

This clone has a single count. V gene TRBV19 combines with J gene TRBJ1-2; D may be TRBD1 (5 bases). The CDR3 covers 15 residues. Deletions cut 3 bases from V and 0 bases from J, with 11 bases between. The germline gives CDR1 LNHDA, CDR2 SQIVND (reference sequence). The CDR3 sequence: CASSMQGSANYGYTF. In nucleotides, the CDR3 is TGTGCCAGTAGTATGCAGGGTTCTGCTAACTATGGCTACACCTTC.

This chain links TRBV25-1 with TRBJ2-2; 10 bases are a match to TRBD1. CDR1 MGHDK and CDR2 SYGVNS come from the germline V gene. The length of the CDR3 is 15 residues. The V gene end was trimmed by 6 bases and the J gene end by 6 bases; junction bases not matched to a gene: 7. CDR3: CASSLGTGVSGELFF. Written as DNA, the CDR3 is TGTGCCAGCAGCCTCGGGACAGGGGTTTCCGGGGAGCTGTTTTTT.

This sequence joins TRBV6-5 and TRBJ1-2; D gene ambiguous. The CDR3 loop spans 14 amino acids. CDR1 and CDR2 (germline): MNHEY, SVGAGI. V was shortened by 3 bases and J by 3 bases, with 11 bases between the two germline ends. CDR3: CASSYGQADYGYTF. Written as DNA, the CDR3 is TGTGCCAGCAGTTATGGGCAGGCAGACTATGGCTACACCTTC.

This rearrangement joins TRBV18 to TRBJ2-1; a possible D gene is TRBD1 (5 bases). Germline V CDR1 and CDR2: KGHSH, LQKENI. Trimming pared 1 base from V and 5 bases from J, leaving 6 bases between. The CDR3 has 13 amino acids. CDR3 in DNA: TGTGCCAGCTCACCACAACAGGACAATGAGCAGTTCTTC. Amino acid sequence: CASSPQQDNEQFF.

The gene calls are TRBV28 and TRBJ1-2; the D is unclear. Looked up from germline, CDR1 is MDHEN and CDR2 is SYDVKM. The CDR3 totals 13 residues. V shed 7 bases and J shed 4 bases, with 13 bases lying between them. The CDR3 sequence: CASTPRQIYGYTF. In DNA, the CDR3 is TGTGCCAGCACCCCGCGGCAGATCTATGGCTACACCTTC.

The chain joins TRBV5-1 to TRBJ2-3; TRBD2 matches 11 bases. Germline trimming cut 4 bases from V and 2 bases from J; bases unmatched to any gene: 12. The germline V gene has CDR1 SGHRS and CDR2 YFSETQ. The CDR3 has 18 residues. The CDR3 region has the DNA TGCGCCAGCAGCGCCCTCCCTAGCGGGGGGATGATCACAGATACGCAGTATTTT. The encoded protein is CASSALPSGGMITDTQYF.

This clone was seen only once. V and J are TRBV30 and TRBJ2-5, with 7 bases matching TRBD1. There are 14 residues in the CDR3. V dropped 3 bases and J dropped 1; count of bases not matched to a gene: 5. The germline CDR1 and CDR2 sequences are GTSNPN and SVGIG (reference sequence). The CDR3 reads CAWSADRAQETQYF. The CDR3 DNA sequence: TGTGCCTGGAGCGCCGACAGGGCCCAAGAGACCCAGTACTTC.

The chain's CDR3 is CASSPGQGALDTQYF. The CDR3, as DNA: TGTGCCAGCAGTCCCGGACAGGGGGCATTAGATACGCAGTATTTT. The chain joins TRBV6-2 or TRBV6-3 to TRBJ2-3, with 11 bases that match TRBD1. In germline, CDR1 is MNHEY, CDR2 SVGEGT. This CDR3 spans 15 amino acids. The trim removed 5 bases at V and 5 bases at J, leaving 6 bases unmatched.

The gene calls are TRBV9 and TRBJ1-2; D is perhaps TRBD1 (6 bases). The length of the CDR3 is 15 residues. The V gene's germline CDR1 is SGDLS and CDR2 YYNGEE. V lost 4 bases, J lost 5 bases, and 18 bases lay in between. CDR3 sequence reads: CASSPRTVSVYGYTF. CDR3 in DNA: TGTGCCAGCAGCCCCCGGACAGTTTCGGTTTATGGCTACACCTTC. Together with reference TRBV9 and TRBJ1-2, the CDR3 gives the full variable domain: DSGVTQTPKHLITATGQRVTLRCSPRSGDLSVYWYQQSLDQGLQFLIQYYNGEERAKGNILERFSAQQFPDLHSELNLSSLELGDSALYFCASSPRTVSVYGYTFGSGTRLTVV.

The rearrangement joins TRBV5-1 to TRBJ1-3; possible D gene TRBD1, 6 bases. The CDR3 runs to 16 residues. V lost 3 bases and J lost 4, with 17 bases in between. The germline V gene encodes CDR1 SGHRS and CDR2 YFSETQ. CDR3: CASSWKVQGQGNTIYF. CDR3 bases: TGCGCCAGCAGCTGGAAGGTGCAGGGGCAGGGAAACACCATATATTTT.

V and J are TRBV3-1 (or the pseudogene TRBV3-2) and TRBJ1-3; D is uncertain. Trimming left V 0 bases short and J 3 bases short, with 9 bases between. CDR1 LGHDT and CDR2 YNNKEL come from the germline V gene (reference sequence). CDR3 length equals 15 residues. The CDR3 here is CASSQDFTLGNTIYF. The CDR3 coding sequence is TGTGCCAGCAGCCAAGATTTCACTCTTGGAAACACCATATATTTT.

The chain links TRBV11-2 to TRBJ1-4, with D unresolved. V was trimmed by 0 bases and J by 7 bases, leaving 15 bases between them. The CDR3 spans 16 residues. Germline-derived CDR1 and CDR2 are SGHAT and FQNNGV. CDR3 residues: CASSLESAGLGEKLFF. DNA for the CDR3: TGTGCCAGCAGCTTAGAATCTGCGGGGTTGGGTGAAAAACTGTTTTTT.

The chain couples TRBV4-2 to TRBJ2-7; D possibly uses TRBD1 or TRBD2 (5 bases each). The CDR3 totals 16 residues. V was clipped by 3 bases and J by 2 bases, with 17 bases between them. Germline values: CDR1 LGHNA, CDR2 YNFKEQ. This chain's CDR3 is CASSHSPGRFTYEQYF. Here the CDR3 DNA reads TGTGCCAGCAGCCATTCTCCGGGACGCTTCACCTACGAGCAGTACTTC.

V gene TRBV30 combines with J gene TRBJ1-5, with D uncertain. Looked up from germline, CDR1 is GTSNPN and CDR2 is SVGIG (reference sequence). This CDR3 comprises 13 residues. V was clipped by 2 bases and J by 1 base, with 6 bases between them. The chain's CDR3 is CAWSRSSNQPQHF. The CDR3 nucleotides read TGTGCCTGGAGTCGGTCGAGCAATCAGCCCCAGCATTTT.

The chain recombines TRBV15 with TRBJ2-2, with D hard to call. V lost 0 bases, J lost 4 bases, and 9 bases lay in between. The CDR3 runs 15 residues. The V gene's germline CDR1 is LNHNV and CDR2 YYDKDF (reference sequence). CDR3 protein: CATSRDLVSTGELFF. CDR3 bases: TGTGCCACCAGCAGAGATCTTGTAAGCACCGGGGAGCTGTTTTTT.

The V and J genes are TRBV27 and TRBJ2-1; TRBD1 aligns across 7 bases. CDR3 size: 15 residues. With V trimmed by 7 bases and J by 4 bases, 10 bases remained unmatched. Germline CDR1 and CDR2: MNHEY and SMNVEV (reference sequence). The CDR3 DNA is TGTGCCAGCAAGTGGCAGGGGGATTTATACAATGAGCAGTTCTTC. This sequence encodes CASKWQGDLYNEQFF.

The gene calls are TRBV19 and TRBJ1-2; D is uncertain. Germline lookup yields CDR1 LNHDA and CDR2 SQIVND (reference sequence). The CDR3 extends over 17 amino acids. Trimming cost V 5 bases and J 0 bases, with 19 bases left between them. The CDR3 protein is CASSSPFAPQANYGYTF. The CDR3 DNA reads TGTGCCAGTAGTTCGCCGTTTGCGCCTCAAGCTAACTATGGCTACACCTTC. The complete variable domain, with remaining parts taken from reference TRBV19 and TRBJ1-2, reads DGGITQSPKYLFRKEGQNVTLSCEQNLNHDAMYWYRQDPGQGLRLIYYSQIVNDFQKGDIAEGYSVSREKKESFPLTVTSAQKNPTAFYLCASSSPFAPQANYGYTFGSGTRLTVV.